This T cell receptor beta chain is from a study of post-analysis software for immune sequencing data (dated by TCRdb to about 2015). Broadly, across the study: Relapsing-remitting, secondary progressive and progressive-relapsing multiple sclerosis were recorded as disease courses, and subtype annotation was lacking for some patients. The multiple sclerosis patient repertoires were compared with approximately 11 previously published healthy control repertoires from donors aged 6 to 25 years. A subset of samples was prepared in parallel using single-end sample barcoding, then pooled and co-amplified after Illumina adapter ligation. The study at large found these results: Significantly higher frequencies in patients than in controls were found for roughly five TRBV segments, including TRBV5-6, TRBV5-1 and TRBV20-1. Significantly lower normalized Chao1 diversity was found in multiple sclerosis patients than in controls, suggesting substantial peripheral T-cell clonal expansion. Strong co-clustering of samples prepared in the same batch was shown by direct clustering with F measure, prompting a batch-effect correction. The multiple sclerosis patient group was slightly younger than the control group.

To demonstrate the VDJtools post-analysis software, TCR beta repertoires were profiled from the peripheral blood of about 13 young patients with multiple sclerosis. The multiple sclerosis patients were children and adolescents between roughly 6 and 17 years of age. Library preparation used PCR. This sample was sequenced with an Illumina HiSeq 2500. To reduce PCR and sequencing biases, unique molecular identifiers were built into the TCR beta cDNA libraries. Per 1 to 10 million input T cells, roughly 0.5 million cDNA molecules were obtained, such that each molecule approximated one T cell. The patient libraries were prepared and sequenced using the same protocol as the earlier healthy control dataset. Samples belonging to the same batch were prepared together, multiplexed and sequenced on a shared HiSeq lane. The original methods were these. MIGEC handled the raw barcoded reads, throwing out single-read molecular identifier groups before consensus assembly and CDR3 extraction. VDJtools was used for post-analysis of the clonotype tables, with diversity normalized by down-sampling every dataset to the smallest sample size. In repertoire overlap clustering, CDR3 amino acid sequences, but not nucleotide sequences, were matched to correct batch-related cross-sample contamination. TCRdb trimmed public reads at Q25 via fastp, called clones via MiXCR and kept in-frame beta chains. Rows with one shared CDR3 protein collapse into an entry with the most common genes and DNA. Here the V and J calls rest on TCRdb's processing, not on the authors' analysis. The table for this sample lists approximately 250,000 distinct CDR3 sequences; 36% of them were counted only once. The leading ten clones occupy around 4.8% of the sample.

This clonotype was seen repeatedly, ten times or more. The specificity of this receptor is unknown. Base qualities are missing; no much larger clone stands one base away. The CDR3 sequence holds 14 residues, the cysteine and phenylalanine included. CDR3 DNA only is kept here, 42 bases in frame from base 1. Looking up the germline V gene (reference sequence) yields CDR1 DFQATT and CDR2 SNEGSKA. V is shortened by 4 bases, J by 0 bases, and the region joining them spans 11 bases. This clonotype was sampled from a girl aged 10 to 17 with multiple sclerosis. The specimen was blood. The chain links TRBV20-1 with TRBJ2-3, with the D gene too uncertain to name. This receptor has the CDR3 CSATRPDSTDTQYF. The base sequence is TGCAGTGCTACAAGACCTGACAGCACAGATACGCAGTATTTT.